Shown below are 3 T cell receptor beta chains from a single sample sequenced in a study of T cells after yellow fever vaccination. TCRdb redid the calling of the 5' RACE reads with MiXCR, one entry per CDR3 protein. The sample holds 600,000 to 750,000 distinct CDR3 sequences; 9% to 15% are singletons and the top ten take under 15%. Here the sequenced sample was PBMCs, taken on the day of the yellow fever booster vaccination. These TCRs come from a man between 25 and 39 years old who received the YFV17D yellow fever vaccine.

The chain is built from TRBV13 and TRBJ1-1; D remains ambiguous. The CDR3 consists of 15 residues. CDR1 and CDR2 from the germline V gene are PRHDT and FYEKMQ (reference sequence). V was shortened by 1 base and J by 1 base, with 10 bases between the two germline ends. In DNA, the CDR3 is TGTGCCAGCAGCTTAGTTGGTGGTGGGAACACTGAAGCTTTCTTT. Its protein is CASSLVGGGNTEAFF.

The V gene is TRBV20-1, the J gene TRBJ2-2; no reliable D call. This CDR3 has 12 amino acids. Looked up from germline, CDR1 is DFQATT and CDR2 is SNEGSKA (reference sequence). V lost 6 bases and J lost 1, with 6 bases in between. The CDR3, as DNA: TGCAGTGCCACAGAGAACACCGGGGAGCTGTTTTTT. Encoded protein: CSATENTGELFF.

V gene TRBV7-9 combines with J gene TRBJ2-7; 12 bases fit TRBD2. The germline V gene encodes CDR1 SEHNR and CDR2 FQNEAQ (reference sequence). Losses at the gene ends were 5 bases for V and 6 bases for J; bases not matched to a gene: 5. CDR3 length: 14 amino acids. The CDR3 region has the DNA TGTGCCAGCAGCACAGGACTAGCGGGAAGCGAGCAGTACTTC. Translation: CASSTGLAGSEQYF.